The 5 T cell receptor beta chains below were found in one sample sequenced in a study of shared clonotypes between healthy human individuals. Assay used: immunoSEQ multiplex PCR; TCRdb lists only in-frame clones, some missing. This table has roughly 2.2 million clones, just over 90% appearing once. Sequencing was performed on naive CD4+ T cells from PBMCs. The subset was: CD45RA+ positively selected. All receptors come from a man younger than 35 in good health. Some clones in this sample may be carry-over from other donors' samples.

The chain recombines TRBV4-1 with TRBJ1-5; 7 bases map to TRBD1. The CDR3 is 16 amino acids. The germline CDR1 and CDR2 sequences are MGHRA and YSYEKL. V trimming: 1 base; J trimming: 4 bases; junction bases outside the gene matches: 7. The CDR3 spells CASSQGPAGGNQPQHF. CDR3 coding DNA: TGCGCCAGCAGCCAAGGCCCGGCAGGGGGAAATCAGCCCCAGCATTTT.

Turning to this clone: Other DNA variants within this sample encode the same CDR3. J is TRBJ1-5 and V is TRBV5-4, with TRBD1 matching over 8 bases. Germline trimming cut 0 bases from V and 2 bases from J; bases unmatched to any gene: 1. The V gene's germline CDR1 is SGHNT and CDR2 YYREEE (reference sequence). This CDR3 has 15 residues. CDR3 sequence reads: CASSLGGQGNQPQHF. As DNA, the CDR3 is TGTGCCAGCAGCTTGGGGGGACAGGGCAATCAGCCCCAGCATTTT.

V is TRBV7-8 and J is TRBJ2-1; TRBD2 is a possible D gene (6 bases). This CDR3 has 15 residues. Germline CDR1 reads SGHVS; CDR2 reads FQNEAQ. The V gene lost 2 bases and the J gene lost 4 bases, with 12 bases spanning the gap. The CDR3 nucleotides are TGTGCCAGCAGCTTACCACGGGAGCGGTACAATGAGCAGTTCTTC. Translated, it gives CASSLPRERYNEQFF.

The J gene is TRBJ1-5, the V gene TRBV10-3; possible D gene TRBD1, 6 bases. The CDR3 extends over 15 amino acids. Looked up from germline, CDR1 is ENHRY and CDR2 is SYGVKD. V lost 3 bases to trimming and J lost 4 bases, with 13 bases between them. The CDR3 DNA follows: TGTGCCATCAGTGAAAAGGGGGGCTGGAATCAGCCCCAGCATTTT. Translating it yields CAISEKGGWNQPQHF.

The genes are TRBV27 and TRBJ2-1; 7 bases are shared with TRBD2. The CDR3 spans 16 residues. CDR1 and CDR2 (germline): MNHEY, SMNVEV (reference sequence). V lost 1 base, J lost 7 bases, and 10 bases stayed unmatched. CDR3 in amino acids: CASSLLGGRGGNEQFF. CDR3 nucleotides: TGTGCCAGCAGTTTATTGGGCGGGAGAGGCGGTAATGAGCAGTTCTTC.